The clone carrying this TCR beta chain was recorded only once. This sample is part of a study of blood T cell repertoires in COVID-19. Study details: Some COVID-19 samples were acute and others convalescent; all came from the United States, Italy and Spain. Sources were T cells, B-cell-depleted T cells, or PBMCs; the material itself was cDNA or gDNA.

Germline-derived CDR1 and CDR2 are SGDLS and YYNGEE. V trimming: 3 bases; J trimming: 7 bases; junction bases outside the gene matches: 7. There are 15 residues in the CDR3. In the authors' workflow: Amplification of reference gene primers provided the estimated nucleated cell counts. Only in-frame clones appear in the TCRdb table, and some are missing; sequencing was by immunoSEQ multiplex PCR. That table supplies the V and J calls and clone size; D and trimming were determined from the DNA. Of over 120,000 clones listed, around nine tenths were seen once; the top ten hold 8.5% to 9%. The receptor's source is a woman aged 45-59 years with active or convalescent COVID-19. The genes are TRBV9 and TRBJ2-1; 10 bases align to TRBD2. The sample consisted of peripheral blood. CDR3 in DNA: TGTGCCAGCAGCGAGCCCGGGACTAGCGAAAATGAGCAGTTCTTC. This translates into CASSEPGTSENEQFF.